This T cell receptor beta chain comes out of a study of PD-1 blockade in classical Hodgkin lymphoma. Data came from immunoSEQ multiplex PCR; TCRdb stores just in-frame clones and leaves some out. This table has about 47,000 clones, roughly 90% appearing once. Documented time point: newly diagnosed, previously untreated cHL patient sample. This CDR3 is built from 17 residues. The germline V gene encodes CDR1 SGHNT and CDR2 YYREEE (reference sequence). Trimming cost V 0 bases and J 4 bases; bases outside gene matches: 8. J is TRBJ2-5 and V is TRBV5-4, with 11 nucleotides matching TRBD1. Material: peripheral blood mononuclear cells (PBMCs). The origin of this receptor is a human donor with classical Hodgkin lymphoma. Written as DNA, the CDR3 is TGTGCCAGCAGCTTGGTACTTCGGACAGGGGGCGGAGAGACCCAGTACTTC. Residues: CASSLVLRTGGGETQYF.